The clone carrying this T cell receptor beta chain was detected a few times. A read error may produce the germline difference seen at one junction end. Germline V gene lookup returns CDR1 SGHRS and CDR2 YFSETQ. The CDR3 spans 16 residues. This record comes from a study of tumor-infiltrating lymphocytes in oesophageal squamous cell carcinoma. TCRdb re-derived calls from the PCR reads in MiXCR, one entry per CDR3 protein. The sample yields 20,000 or so distinct CDR3 sequences, 40% to 50% seen once. The chain has TRBV5-1 and TRBJ2-5, with 9 bases fitting TRBD1. The receptor's source is a male donor with esophageal squamous cell carcinoma. The sample was esophageal tumor tissue. CDR3 coding DNA: TGCGCCAGCAGCTATACTGGGACAGGGATTAATTCACCCCTCCACTTC. This translates into CASSYTGTGINSPLHF.